The 18 T cell receptor beta chains presented below share a single source sample, sequenced in a study of human T cells and chemical hapten exposure. TCRdb re-derived calls from the RACE reads in MiXCR, one entry per CDR3 protein. The data contain about 130,000 distinct CDR3 sequences, about 9% of them seen just once; the ten biggest clones take up approximately 1.6%. The time point was: healthy volunteer bleed at 2 weeks. Blood, whole and unfractionated, served as the source for total RNA extraction. What was sequenced was whole blood. These receptor sequences come from a male donor in good health. Some clones in this sample may be carry-over from other donors' samples.

The J gene is TRBJ2-7, the V gene TRBV7-6; D is unclear. V was cut by 0 bases and J by 9 bases, with 18 bases left in between. The length of the CDR3 is 15 residues. The V gene's germline CDR1 is SGHVS and CDR2 FNYEAQ. In nucleotides, the CDR3 is TGTGCCAGCAGCTTAGCGGATGGTCTGATTTCTCGGCAGTACTTC. It yields the protein CASSLADGLISRQYF.

This clonotype was detected many times. This rearrangement joins TRBV9 to TRBJ1-4, with TRBD1 as a possible D gene (6 bases). The germline V gene has CDR1 SGDLS and CDR2 YYNGEE. Between the trimmed V and J ends, which lost 0 bases and 4 bases, there was a span of 13 bases. CDR3 size: 16 residues. DNA of the CDR3: TGTGCCAGCAGCGTAGCCCAGGGGCCGGGTAATGAAAAACTGTTTTTT. Its protein product is CASSVAQGPGNEKLFF.

In this sample, this clonotype turned up many times. For the CDR3, the DNA is TGTGCCAGCAGGCCGCCATCGAGCGCTGAAAAACTGTTTTTT. This translates into CASRPPSSAEKLFF. This sequence joins TRBV7-9 and TRBJ1-4; D gene unclear. Germline CDR1 and CDR2: SEHNR and FQNEAQ (reference sequence). This CDR3 is built from 14 residues. V was shortened by 6 bases and J by 7 bases, with 15 bases between the two germline ends.

The chain combines TRBV29-1 with TRBJ2-4, with no clear D. V lost 4 bases and J lost 8, with 9 bases in between. The CDR3 has 11 amino acids. The germline CDR1 and CDR2 sequences are SQVTM and ANQGSEA. CDR3 region: CSVGITDIQYF. CDR3 bases: TGCAGCGTTGGGATAACGGACATTCAGTACTTC.

This clonotype has ten or more counts. This chain uses TRBV6-6 with TRBJ2-5, with D unresolved. Per the germline V gene, CDR1 is MNHNY and CDR2 is SVGAGI (reference sequence). Trimming left V 6 bases short and J 10 bases short, with 21 bases between. This CDR3 has 14 amino acids. Here the CDR3 reads CASSLRRDPRFQYF. CDR3 bases: TGTGCCAGCAGCTTGCGAAGAGACCCAAGATTCCAGTACTTC.

In its sample, this clonotype was seen a few times. This chain joins TRBV2 and TRBJ1-1, with a weak D call TRBD1 (5 bases). The ends were cut back, 8 bases at V and 7 bases at J, with 14 bases in the middle. This CDR3 has 12 residues. Germline V gene lookup returns CDR1 SNHLY and CDR2 FYNNEI. CDR3 sequence reads: CASLTGRGEAFF. The CDR3 DNA sequence: TGTGCCAGCCTTACGGGGCGCGGTGAAGCTTTCTTT.

This clonotype showed up just a few times. The genes are TRBV24-1 and TRBJ2-2, with TRBD1 matching 8 bases. V shed 7 bases, J shed 2 bases, and the junction held 8 bases outside the gene matches. This CDR3 has 16 residues. Germline-derived CDR1 and CDR2 are KGHDR and SFDVKD. CDR3 residues: CATSSGQGGNTGELFF. The CDR3 coding sequence is TGTGCCACCAGCAGCGGACAGGGCGGAAACACCGGGGAGCTGTTTTTT.

The DNA of the CDR3 is TGCGCCAGCAGCGAAGGAAGTCTAAATGTTAATGAAAAACTGTTTTTT. Translation gives CASSEGSLNVNEKLFF. The chain is built from TRBV5-1 and TRBJ1-4, with no clear D. V was shortened by 4 bases and J by 4 bases, with 17 bases between the two germline ends. The CDR3 runs to 16 residues. Germline lookup yields CDR1 SGHRS and CDR2 YFSETQ.

This clonotype occurred a few times. The gene calls are TRBV7-2 and TRBJ2-3; D unclear. The CDR3 is 13 residues long. Deletions cut 1 base from V and 5 bases from J, with 7 bases between. Germline V gives CDR1 SGHTA, CDR2 FQGNSA. The CDR3: CASSLVGVDTQYF. For the CDR3, the DNA is TGTGCCAGCAGCTTAGTAGGCGTAGATACGCAGTATTTT.

V is TRBV10-3 and J is TRBJ1-1; tentative D call: TRBD1 (6 bases). Per the germline V gene, CDR1 is ENHRY and CDR2 is SYGVKD. The CDR3 totals 13 residues. V lost 0 bases to trimming and J lost 4 bases, with 6 bases between them. CDR3 sequence (DNA): TGTGCCATCAGTGAGTCACAGGGCACTGAAGCTTTCTTT. It yields the protein CAISESQGTEAFF.

The chain combines TRBV2 with TRBJ2-3, with 10 nucleotides matching TRBD1. Trimming took 5 bases from V and 5 from J; bases not matched to a gene: 7. The germline CDR1 and CDR2 sequences are SNHLY and FYNNEI. The CDR3 has 15 residues. The CDR3 loop is CASSNDRGLVDTQYF. In nucleotides, the CDR3 is TGTGCCAGCAGTAACGACAGGGGGCTGGTAGATACGCAGTATTTT.

This chain links TRBV4-3 with TRBJ2-1, with D possibly TRBD1 on 7 matching bases. Trimming took 4 bases from V and 7 from J, leaving 17 bases between them. The germline CDR1 and CDR2 sequences are LGHNA and YSLEER. The CDR3 loop spans 15 amino acids. The CDR3 nucleotides are TGCGCCAGCAGCCCACGACAGGGACGGGGGAATGAGCAGTTCTTC. Translating gives CASSPRQGRGNEQFF.

The table lists this clonotype with many counts. This chain connects TRBV4-3 to TRBJ1-2; D remains ambiguous. The CDR3 spans 14 residues. V dropped 5 bases and J dropped 1 base, with 11 bases sitting between them. Germline V gene sequence: CDR1 LGHNA, CDR2 YSLEER. Here the CDR3 reads CASSISRFNYGYTF. For the CDR3, the DNA is TGCGCCAGCAGCATAAGCCGGTTTAACTATGGCTACACCTTC.

This clonotype was recorded many times. The chain has TRBV20-1 and TRBJ1-1; D uncertain. V was trimmed by 6 bases and J by 4 bases, leaving 18 bases between them. CDR3 length equals 14 residues. CDR1 is DFQATT, CDR2 SNEGSKA, per germline (reference sequence). The CDR3 sequence is CSAFDPTSFTEAFF. The CDR3 nucleotides are TGCAGTGCATTCGACCCTACGAGTTTCACTGAAGCTTTCTTT.

The table lists this clonotype with many counts. The chain combines TRBV7-2 with TRBJ2-1; 9 nucleotides agree with TRBD1. Germline CDR1 and CDR2: SGHTA and FQGNSA. This CDR3 contains 15 residues. The V gene end was trimmed by 5 bases and the J gene end by 0 bases; junction bases not matched to a gene: 2. In DNA form, the CDR3 reads TGTGCCAGCAGCCGGACAGGGGCCTCCTACAATGAGCAGTTCTTC. Protein product: CASSRTGASYNEQFF.

This chain links TRBV11-2 with TRBJ1-1, with D unclear. This CDR3 is built from 13 residues. V was shortened by 5 bases and J by 5 bases, with 12 bases between the two germline ends. Germline CDR1 is SGHAT and CDR2 is FQNNGV. The CDR3 region has the DNA TGTGCCAGCAGCGCCTTGACTCTAACTGAAGCTTTCTTT. Translation: CASSALTLTEAFF.

J is TRBJ1-5 and V is TRBV12-3 or TRBV12-4, with D maybe TRBD1 (5 bases). This CDR3 contains 14 residues. V dropped 6 bases and J dropped 5 bases, with 14 bases sitting between them. The CDR3: CASRSGGLYQPQHF. The CDR3, as DNA: TGTGCCAGCAGGTCGGGGGGTCTTTATCAGCCCCAGCATTTT.

This clonotype was found many times. This sequence joins TRBV5-4 and TRBJ2-2; 7 bases are a match to TRBD1. Germline values: CDR1 SGHNT, CDR2 YYREEE (reference sequence). V dropped 10 bases and J dropped 4; count of bases not matched to a gene: 16. The CDR3 is 16 residues long. DNA of the CDR3: TGTGCCCAGCACACCCAGAGAGCAGGGGGCACCGGGGAGCTGTTTTTT. It codes for CAQHTQRAGGTGELFF.